This T cell receptor (beta chain) is from a study of blood T cell repertoires in COVID-19. Study in general: The samples span acute and convalescent COVID-19 from the United States, Italy and Spain. Nucleic acid was either cDNA or gDNA, and it came from T cells, B-cell-depleted T cells, or PBMCs.

As processed by the authors: Amplified reference gene primers provided the basis for estimating nucleated cell counts. Sequencing was performed with immunoSEQ multiplex PCR; in TCRdb, only in-frame clones are kept and a portion is missing. D and trimming were read from the DNA, whereas the V and J calls and clone size are those reported in that table. The data show a few hundred thousand clones, 89% seen once. Seattle patient enrollment occurred during active infection, with longitudinal follow-up thereafter. The TCR was taken from a woman under 40 with COVID-19, enrolled during active disease. Sequencing input: peripheral blood.

CDR3 nucleotides: TGTGCCAGCTCAGGGACAGGGGGGAATCAGCCCCAGCATTTT. Protein sequence: CASSGTGGNQPQHF. This chain joins TRBV18 and TRBJ1-5; 11 bases line up with TRBD1. Germline CDR1 reads KGHSH; CDR2 reads LQKENI. The V and J ends lost 5 bases and 4 bases, in that order; junction bases with no gene match: 1. The length of the CDR3 is 14 residues.